A selection of T cell receptor beta chains follows, all from one sample in a study of shared clonotypes between healthy human individuals. Only in-frame clones appear in the TCRdb table, and some are missing; sequencing was by immunoSEQ multiplex PCR. The sample yields roughly 770,000 clones, around 96% seen once. Sequencing input: naive CD8+ T cells sorted from blood. The receptors shown here come from a man aged 25 to 45 in good health. The CDR3 runs from the conserved cysteine through the conserved F or W. Each record gives: V gene, J gene, D gene, CDR3 length, clone size, CDR3 protein, CDR3 DNA. A D gene is named only where the DNA matches it firmly. Size tells how often a clone was seen (once, few, many) or the class of an expanded clone, and some rows leave it out.

>TRBV27|TRBJ2-1|TRBD2|16|NA
CASTPSGRASRDEQFF
TGTGCCAGCACCCCTAGCGGGAGGGCCAGCCGGGATGAGCAGTTCTTC
>TRBV6-6|TRBJ2-5|NA|11|NA
CASSFQETQYF
TGTGCCAGCAGTTTCCAGGAGACCCAGTACTTC
>TRBV27|TRBJ2-3|NA|16|NA
CASSPPGLWSTDTQYF
TGTGCCAGCAGTCCCCCCGGACTTTGGAGCACAGATACGCAGTATTTT
>TRBV19|TRBJ1-4|TRBD1|19|NA
CASSAPGQGIDPPNEKLFF
TGTGCCAGTAGCGCTCCGGGACAGGGGATCGACCCTCCTAATGAAAAACTGTTTTTT
>TRBV7-2|TRBJ2-3|NA|13|NA
CASSLWSTDTQYF
TGTGCCAGCAGCTTATGGAGCACAGATACGCAGTATTTT
>TRBV29-1|TRBJ1-4|TRBD1|13|NA
CSVAQGGEEKLFF
TGCAGCGTTGCCCAGGGGGGGGAGGAAAAACTGTTTTTT
>TRBV7-9|TRBJ1-4|TRBD1|17|once
CASSSPEGTGSGEKLFF
TGTGCCAGCAGCTCACCAGAAGGGACAGGCTCAGGGGAAAAACTGTTTTTT
>TRBV27|TRBJ2-7|NA|14|NA
CASSVGRLSYEQYF
TGTGCCAGCAGTGTCGGGAGACTAAGCTACGAGCAGTACTTC
>TRBV15|TRBJ2-3|NA|17|NA
CATSSPIDGGSPDTQYF
TGTGCCACCAGCAGCCCAATCGACGGTGGTAGTCCAGATACGCAGTATTTT
>TRBV27|TRBJ1-2|NA|16|NA
CASSLLAGLENYGYTF
TGTGCCAGCAGTTTACTGGCAGGGCTAGAAAACTATGGCTACACCTTC